This T cell receptor (beta chain) stems from a study of T-cell memory formation after mild COVID-19. From the 5' RACE reads, TCRdb called clonotypes with MiXCR, one entry per CDR3 protein. The table records around 370,000 distinct CDR3 sequences, under 25% of them present only once. Study-level findings and limits: Clones that contracted clustered mainly in CM and EM if CD4+ and in EMRA if CD8+. Whereas later expanders leaned CD4+, clones contracting day 15 to 85 showed a balanced CD4/CD8 makeup.

The CDR3 sequence is 15 residues long. V lost 6 bases and J lost 4; bases outside the gene matches: 10. In germline, CDR1 is SGHVS, CDR2 FQNEAQ. A word on this clonotype: Antigen: not known.

The TCR was taken from an adult woman who had mild COVID-19 (a few samples of this study predate the infection). Cell type and time point are not known. The sample was PBMCs or a T cell subset sorted from them (not recorded which). The chain is built from TRBV7-8 and TRBJ2-5; the match to TRBD2 covers 8 bases. CDR3 in amino acids: CASRGRAGVRETQYF. The CDR3 DNA reads as TGTGCCAGCAGAGGGAGAGCGGGAGTGCGAGAGACCCAGTACTTC.